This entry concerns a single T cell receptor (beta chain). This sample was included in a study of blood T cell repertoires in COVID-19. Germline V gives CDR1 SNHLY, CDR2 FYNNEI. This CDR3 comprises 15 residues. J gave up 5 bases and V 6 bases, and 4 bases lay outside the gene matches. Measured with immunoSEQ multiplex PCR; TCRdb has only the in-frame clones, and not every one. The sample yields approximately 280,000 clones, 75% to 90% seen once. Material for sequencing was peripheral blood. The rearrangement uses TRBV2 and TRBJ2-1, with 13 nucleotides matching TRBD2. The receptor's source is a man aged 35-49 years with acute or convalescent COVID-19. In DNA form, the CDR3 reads TGTGCCAGCAGGGGACTAGCGGGGTCCCACAATGAGCAGTTCTTC. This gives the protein CASRGLAGSHNEQFF. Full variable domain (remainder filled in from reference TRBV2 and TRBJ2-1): EPEVTQTPSHQVTQMGQEVILRCVPISNHLYFYWYRQILGQKVEFLVSFYNNEISEKSEIFDDQFSVERPDGSNFTLKIRSTKLEDSAMYFCASRGLAGSHNEQFFGPGTRLTVL.